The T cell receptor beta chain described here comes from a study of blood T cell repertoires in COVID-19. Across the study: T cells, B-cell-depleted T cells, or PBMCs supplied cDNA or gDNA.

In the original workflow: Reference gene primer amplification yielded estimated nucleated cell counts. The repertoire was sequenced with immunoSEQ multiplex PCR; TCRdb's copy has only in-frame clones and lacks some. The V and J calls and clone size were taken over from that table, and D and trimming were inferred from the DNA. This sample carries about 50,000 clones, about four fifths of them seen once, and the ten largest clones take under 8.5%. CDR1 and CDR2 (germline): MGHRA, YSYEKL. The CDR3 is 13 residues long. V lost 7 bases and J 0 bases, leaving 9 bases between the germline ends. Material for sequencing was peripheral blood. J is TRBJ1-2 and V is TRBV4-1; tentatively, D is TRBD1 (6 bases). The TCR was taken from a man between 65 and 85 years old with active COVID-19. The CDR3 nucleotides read TGCGCCAGCACCAGGGGACCTAACTATGGCTACACCTTC. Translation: CASTRGPNYGYTF.